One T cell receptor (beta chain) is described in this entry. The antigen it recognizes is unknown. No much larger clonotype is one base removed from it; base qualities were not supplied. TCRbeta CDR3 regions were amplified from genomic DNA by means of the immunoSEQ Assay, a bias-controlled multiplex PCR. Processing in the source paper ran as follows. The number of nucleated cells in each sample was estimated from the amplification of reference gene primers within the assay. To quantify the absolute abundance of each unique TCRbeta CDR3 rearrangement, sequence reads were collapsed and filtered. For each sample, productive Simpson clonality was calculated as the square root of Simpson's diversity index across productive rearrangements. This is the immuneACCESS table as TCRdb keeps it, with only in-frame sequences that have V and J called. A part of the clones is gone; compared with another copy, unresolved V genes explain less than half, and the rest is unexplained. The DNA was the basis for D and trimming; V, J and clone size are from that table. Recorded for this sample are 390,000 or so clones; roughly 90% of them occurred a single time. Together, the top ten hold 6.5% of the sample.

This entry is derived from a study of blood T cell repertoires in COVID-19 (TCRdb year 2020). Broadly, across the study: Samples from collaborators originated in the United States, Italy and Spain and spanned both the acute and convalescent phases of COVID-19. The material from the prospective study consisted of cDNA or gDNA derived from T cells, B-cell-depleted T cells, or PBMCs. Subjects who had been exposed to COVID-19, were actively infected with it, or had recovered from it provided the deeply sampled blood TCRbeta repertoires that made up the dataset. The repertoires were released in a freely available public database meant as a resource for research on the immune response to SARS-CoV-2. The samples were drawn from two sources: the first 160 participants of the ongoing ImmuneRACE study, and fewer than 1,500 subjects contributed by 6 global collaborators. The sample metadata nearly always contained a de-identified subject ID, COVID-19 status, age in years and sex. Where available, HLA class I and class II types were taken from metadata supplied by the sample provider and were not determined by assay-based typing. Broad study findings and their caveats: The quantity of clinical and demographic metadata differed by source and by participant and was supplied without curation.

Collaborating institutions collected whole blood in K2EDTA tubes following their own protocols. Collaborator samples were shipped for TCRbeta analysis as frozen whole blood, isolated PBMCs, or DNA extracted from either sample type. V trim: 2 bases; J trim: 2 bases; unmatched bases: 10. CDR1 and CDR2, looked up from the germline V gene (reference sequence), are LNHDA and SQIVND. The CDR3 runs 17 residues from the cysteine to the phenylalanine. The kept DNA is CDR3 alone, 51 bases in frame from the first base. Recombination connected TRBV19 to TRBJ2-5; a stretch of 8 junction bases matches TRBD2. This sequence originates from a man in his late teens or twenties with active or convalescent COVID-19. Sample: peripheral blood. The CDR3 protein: CASSIYLPGGGQETQYF. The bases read TGTGCCAGTAGTATATATCTCCCCGGCGGGGGGCAAGAGACCCAGTACTTC.